Following are 18 T cell receptor beta chains from one sample sequenced in a study of Graves' ophthalmopathy and Graves' hyperthyroidism. CDR3 regions of TCR beta were amplified from RNA transcripts. In the first round, RT-PCR was carried out with HTBI primers, and a multiplex PCR formed the second round. MiXCR, run by TCRdb on the multiplex PCR reads, gives a single entry per CDR3 protein. This table has roughly 350,000 distinct CDR3 sequences, about 15% appearing once. Sequenced input: peripheral blood. All receptors derive from an adult woman with stable Graves' hyperthyroidism.

J is TRBJ2-7 and V is TRBV4-1; no definite D call. The germline V and J ends were trimmed by 5 bases and 6 bases, with 14 bases remaining between them. The germline CDR1 and CDR2 sequences are MGHRA and YSYEKL. The CDR3 consists of 13 residues. The CDR3 DNA reads TGCGCCAGCAGCACTGCCTCAGGTCCCGAGCAGTACTTC. Translation gives CASSTASGPEQYF.

Ten or more counts support this clonotype. The gene calls are TRBV28 and TRBJ2-7, with TRBD2 matching over 7 bases. This CDR3 contains 15 residues. The V and J ends lost 5 bases and 3 bases, in that order; junction bases with no gene match: 10. From germline, CDR1 is MDHEN and CDR2 SYDVKM. The CDR3 sequence: CASSPPLAGFYEQYF. CDR3 in DNA: TGTGCCAGCAGTCCCCCCTTAGCGGGTTTCTACGAGCAGTACTTC.

A single count supports this clonotype. The CDR3 reads CASSLFGLNYEQYF. DNA of the CDR3: TGTGCCAGCAGTTTATTCGGCTTAAACTACGAGCAGTACTTC. The chain joins TRBV28 to TRBJ2-7; D is unresolved. Germline CDR1 and CDR2: MDHEN and SYDVKM. CDR3 length: 14 residues. Deletions cut 1 base from V and 3 bases from J, with 10 bases between.

This clonotype has a count of ten or more. The V gene is TRBV2, the J gene TRBJ1-3; D not resolved. There are 13 residues in the CDR3. Per germline, CDR1 SNHLY and CDR2 FYNNEI. V was trimmed by 7 bases and J by 0 bases, leaving 7 bases between them. CDR3 sequence (DNA): TGTGCCAGCAAGGGCAACTCTGGAAACACCATATATTTT. It translates to CASKGNSGNTIYF.

This clonotype was observed at least ten times. The rearrangement links TRBV29-1 to TRBJ2-7; D unresolved. V was trimmed by 4 bases and J by 0 bases, leaving 10 bases between them. The CDR3 extends over 13 amino acids. The germline V gene has CDR1 SQVTM and CDR2 ANQGSEA. CDR3 coding DNA: TGCAGCGTTGTGAACACCTTCTCCTACGAGCAGTACTTC. Protein sequence: CSVVNTFSYEQYF.

This clonotype was counted at least ten times. The chain carries TRBV7-9 and TRBJ2-7; maybe TRBD1 (5 bases). This CDR3 is built from 15 residues. Germline values: CDR1 SEHNR, CDR2 FQNEAQ (reference sequence). The V and J ends lost 1 base and 2 bases respectively, with 12 bases between them. In DNA, the CDR3 is TGTGCCAGCAGCTTAGGTTCAGGGCGAACCTACGAGCAGTACTTC. This codes for CASSLGSGRTYEQYF.

Ten or more counts support this clonotype. The chain recombines TRBV12-3 or TRBV12-4 with TRBJ1-5; 12 bases fit TRBD1. V lost 8 bases to trimming and J lost 2 bases; unmatched junction nucleotides: 13. The CDR3 runs 18 residues. The CDR3, as DNA: TGTGCCAGCGCTAGGGGACAGGGGGCGCTTATTGGCAATCAGCCCCAGCATTTT. Translating gives CASARGQGALIGNQPQHF.

In this sample, this clonotype turned up many times. The rearrangement uses TRBV28 and TRBJ2-7; tentative D call: TRBD2 (6 bases). V shed 1 base and J shed 11 bases, with 9 bases lying between them. CDR1 and CDR2 (germline): MDHEN, SYDVKM. The CDR3 sequence is 11 residues long. This chain's CDR3 is CASSLSLAKYF. The CDR3 nucleotides read TGTGCCAGCAGTTTATCTCTAGCGAAGTACTTC.

Many counts were recorded for this clonotype. The J gene is TRBJ1-5, the V gene TRBV28, with a weak D call TRBD1 (5 bases). CDR3 size: 15 residues. Germline loops: CDR1 MDHEN, CDR2 SYDVKM. V lost 6 bases and J lost 6, with 18 bases in between. This chain's CDR3 is CASSQVAGSGQPQHF. The CDR3 DNA reads as TGTGCCAGCAGCCAAGTCGCAGGGTCGGGTCAGCCCCAGCATTTT.

This clonotype was seen a few times. The rearrangement joins TRBV11-3 to TRBJ2-4; D not certain. The CDR3 is 16 amino acids. V lost 0 bases, J lost 3 bases, and 12 bases lay in between. Germline-derived CDR1 and CDR2 are SGHNT and YENEEA. CDR3 nucleotide sequence: TGTGCCAGCAGCTTAGATCTTCGAGTGGGCAAAAACATTCAGTACTTC. It specifies CASSLDLRVGKNIQYF.

This clonotype was seen at least ten times. The CDR3 DNA reads as TGTGCCAGCAGCTCTATAGCGGGTACCGGGGAGCTGTTTTTT. Its protein is CASSSIAGTGELFF. V usage is TRBV7-6 and J usage is TRBJ2-2; TRBD2 matches at 7 bases. V was clipped by 4 bases and J by 5 bases; unmatched bases: 4. The CDR3 has 14 amino acids. The germline gives CDR1 SGHVS, CDR2 FNYEAQ.

The chain couples TRBV29-1 to TRBJ2-5; the match to TRBD1 covers 10 bases. Trimming cost V 6 bases and J 2 bases; bases outside gene matches: 6. From germline, CDR1 is SQVTM and CDR2 ANQGSEA. This CDR3 has 14 residues. As DNA, the CDR3 is TGCAGCGTAATACCGGGACAGGGGCAAGAGACCCAGTACTTC. This sequence encodes CSVIPGQGQETQYF.

This clonotype was observed a handful of times. The V and J genes are TRBV7-2 and TRBJ1-6; a weak D match, TRBD1 (5 bases). Germline V lookup: CDR1 SGHTA, CDR2 FQGNSA. CDR3 length: 16 amino acids. V lost 1 base and J lost 6, with 13 bases in between. The CDR3 DNA reads TGTGCCAGCAGCTTAGAGGGGCCTCTGTCTAATTCACCCCTCCACTTT. Protein sequence: CASSLEGPLSNSPLHF.

Turning to this clonotype: This may be a read error, as it is one base from a much larger clone. The rearrangement joins TRBV20-1 to TRBJ2-2; D assignment may be TRBD1 or TRBD2 (5 bases each). The CDR3 is made up of 14 amino acids. Germline V gives CDR1 DFQATT, CDR2 SNEGSKA (reference sequence). This CDR3 reads CSASVAQGVGELCF. CDR3 coding DNA: TGCAGTGCTAGCGTGGCCCAGGGAGTCGGGGAGCTGTGTTTT.

This clonotype was seen many times. V gene TRBV30 combines with J gene TRBJ2-7, with a weak D call TRBD2 (6 bases). The CDR3 runs 14 residues. The germline CDR1 and CDR2 sequences are GTSNPN and SVGIG (reference sequence). V lost 0 bases to trimming and J lost 6 bases, with 15 bases between them. The CDR3 here is CAWSVGGRNSEQYF. The CDR3 DNA sequence: TGTGCCTGGAGTGTAGGAGGGAGGAACTCCGAGCAGTACTTC.

The chain employs TRBV20-1 and TRBJ1-6, with D possibly TRBD1 on 5 matching bases. Germline CDR1 is DFQATT and CDR2 is SNEGSKA (reference sequence). The CDR3 is 16 amino acids. V dropped 1 base and J dropped 10 bases, with 20 bases sitting between them. For the CDR3, the DNA is TGCAGTGCTAGAGGACTAGCGGGAGGGGAAGAATCACCCCTCCACTTT. It yields the protein CSARGLAGGEESPLHF.

This clonotype was observed a handful of times. This chain uses TRBV3-1 with TRBJ1-2; unclear D gene. The V gene lost 1 base and the J gene lost 4 bases, with 13 bases spanning the gap. The germline V gene encodes CDR1 LGHDT and CDR2 YNNKEL (reference sequence). The CDR3 contains 15 residues. Here the CDR3 reads CASSQGPRSTYGYTF. As DNA, the CDR3 is TGTGCCAGCAGCCAAGGACCGAGATCGACCTATGGCTACACCTTC.

This clonotype was detected only a few times. The conserved phenylalanine or tryptophan normally closing the CDR3 is absent here, so this likely arose from a read error. Because the CDR3's place on the DNA is in doubt, the DNA is left out and the CDR3 is given as listed by TCRdb. The chain carries TRBV6-1 and TRBJ1-1. The CDR3 totals 13 residues, both ends included. Germline CDR1 is MNHNS and CDR2 is SASEGT. CDR3 residues: CASSEWTNTEALV.